The clone carrying this T cell receptor beta chain was detected only once. This record belongs to a study of cytomegalovirus exposure and HLA in healthy donors. PCR primers comprised 60 Vbeta and 13 Jbeta primers. Assay: immunoSEQ multiplex PCR; the TCRdb copy retains only in-frame clones and omits some. The table includes some 100,000 clones, 65% to 80% detected once. V gave up 5 bases and J gave up 9 bases; unmatched junction bases: 7. CDR3 length equals 14 residues. The germline V gene encodes CDR1 SGHAT and CDR2 FQNNGV. The chain couples TRBV11-2 to TRBJ1-5, with TRBD1 matching 10 bases. This sequence was found in a female donor in good health and CMV-seronegative. The specimen sequenced was PBMCs. CDR3 in DNA: TGTGCCAGCAGCCCCGGGACAGGGGCTATGCCCCAGCATTTT. Its protein product is CASSPGTGAMPQHF.